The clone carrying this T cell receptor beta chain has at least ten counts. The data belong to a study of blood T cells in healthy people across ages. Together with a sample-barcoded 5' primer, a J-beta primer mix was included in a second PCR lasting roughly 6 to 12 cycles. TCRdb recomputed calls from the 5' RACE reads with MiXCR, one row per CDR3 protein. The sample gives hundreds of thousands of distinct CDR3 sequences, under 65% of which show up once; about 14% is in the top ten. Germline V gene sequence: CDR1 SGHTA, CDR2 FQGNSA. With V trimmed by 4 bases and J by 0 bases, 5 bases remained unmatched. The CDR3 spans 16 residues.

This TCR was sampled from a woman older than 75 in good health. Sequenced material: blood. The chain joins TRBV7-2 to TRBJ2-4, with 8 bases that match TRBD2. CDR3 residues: CASSSPGGVAKNIQYF. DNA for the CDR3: TGTGCCAGCAGCTCCCCCGGGGGGGTAGCCAAAAACATTCAGTACTTC.